These 17 T cell receptor beta chains originate from one sample sequenced in a study of TIL therapy for anti-PD-1-resistant metastatic lung cancer. The libraries were made with immunoSEQ v3. The method was immunoSEQ multiplex PCR; TCRdb's version includes in-frame clones alone and lacks a portion of them. Here the sample spans thousands of clones, 66% being singletons. Indicated time point: pre-treatment sample, taken before nivolumab and TIL therapy. Pleural nodules or supraclavicular lymph nodes made up most of the excised metastases sampled. This material consisted of tumor tissue, taken at baseline. Receptor source: a person aged 25 to 79 with non-small cell lung cancer.

This clone was picked up a small number of times. The chain couples TRBV5-6 to TRBJ2-2; 12 nucleotides line up with TRBD2. Trimming took 4 bases from V and 6 from J; bases not matched to a gene: 7. Germline CDR1 reads SGHDT; CDR2 reads YYEEEE. This CDR3 comprises 16 residues. The CDR3, as DNA: TGTGCCAGCAGCCCAACTAGCGGGAGGACGGCCGGGGAGCTGTTTTTT. It is translated as CASSPTSGRTAGELFF.

The V gene is TRBV6-5, the J gene TRBJ1-2, with 12 positions matching TRBD1. The CDR3 covers 15 residues. Germline assignment: CDR1 MNHEY and CDR2 SVGAGI. J was trimmed by 6 bases and V by 6 bases; bases with no gene match: 8. The CDR3 here is CASRSGTGGAHGYTF. The CDR3 bases are TGTGCCAGCAGGAGCGGGACAGGGGGCGCACATGGCTACACCTTC.

The rearrangement links TRBV6-5 to TRBJ2-5; a possible D gene is TRBD1 (5 bases). Trimming removed 1 base from V and 1 base from J, with 10 bases in between. CDR1 MNHEY and CDR2 SVGAGI come from the germline V gene. The CDR3 has 15 amino acids. CDR3 protein: CASSYWGGLQETQYF. The CDR3 DNA reads TGTGCCAGCAGTTACTGGGGCGGCCTCCAAGAGACCCAGTACTTC.

The chain carries TRBV6-2 or TRBV6-3 and TRBJ2-1, with 12 bases lining up with TRBD2. V gave up 6 bases and J gave up 8 bases; unmatched junction bases: 8. The CDR3 is 15 amino acids. The germline V gene has CDR1 MNHEY and CDR2 SVGEGT. The CDR3 spells CASSLWTSGNDEQFF. The CDR3 nucleotides are TGTGCCAGCAGCTTATGGACTAGCGGGAATGATGAGCAGTTCTTC.

As to this clone: This same CDR3 is encoded by further DNA sequences in the sample. The chain has TRBV7-2 and TRBJ1-5, with 8 positions matching TRBD1. Germline V gives CDR1 SGHTA, CDR2 FQGNSA. V shed 1 base, J shed 7 bases, and the junction held 6 bases outside the gene matches. The CDR3 contains 15 residues. CDR3 loop: CASSLDQGAGQPQHF. The CDR3, as DNA: TGTGCCAGCAGCTTAGATCAGGGGGCGGGACAGCCCCAGCATTTT.

This chain uses TRBV7-3 with TRBJ2-1, with 7 bases aligning to TRBD2. Germline V gene lookup returns CDR1 SGHTA and CDR2 FQGTGA. V trimming: 1 base; J trimming: 0 bases; junction bases outside the gene matches: 3. This CDR3 is built from 16 residues. CDR3 loop: CASSLSGGLSYNEQFF. Written as DNA, the CDR3 is TGTGCCAGCAGCTTAAGCGGGGGTCTCTCCTACAATGAGCAGTTCTTC.

The J gene is TRBJ2-7, the V gene TRBV20-1; D is ambiguous. Germline V gene lookup returns CDR1 DFQATT and CDR2 SNEGSKA (reference sequence). V was pared by 4 bases and J by 3 bases, with 7 bases between. The CDR3 spans 11 residues. The CDR3 loop is CSAKTDYEQYF. CDR3 bases: TGCAGTGCTAAGACCGACTACGAGCAGTACTTC.

The V gene is TRBV2, the J gene TRBJ1-5; 8 bases match TRBD1. V lost 4 bases to trimming and J lost 6 bases; unmatched junction nucleotides: 11. This CDR3 has 16 residues. The V gene's germline CDR1 is SNHLY and CDR2 FYNNEI. The CDR3 DNA sequence: TGTGCCAGCAGTGCGGAGCAGGGGGCAGTGGGTCAGCCCCAGCATTTT. Amino acids: CASSAEQGAVGQPQHF.

J is TRBJ2-7 and V is TRBV4-2, with D perhaps given as TRBD1 or TRBD2 (5 bases each). Trimming removed 4 bases from V and 0 bases from J, with 16 bases in between. The CDR3 consists of 16 residues. Germline values: CDR1 LGHNA, CDR2 YNFKEQ. The DNA of the CDR3 is TGTGCCAGCAGCCCGAACGGGGCAAGCGCCTCCTACGAGCAGTACTTC. Translation gives CASSPNGASASYEQYF.

The rearrangement joins TRBV29-1 to TRBJ2-2, with D tentatively TRBD1 (6 bases). Germline CDR1 reads SQVTM; CDR2 reads ANQGSEA. Trimming stripped 5 bases from V and 1 base from J, with 14 bases between. This CDR3 contains 15 residues. The CDR3 DNA reads TGCAGCGTTCTGGGTATGACAGGGAACACCGGGGAGCTGTTTTTT. Amino acid sequence: CSVLGMTGNTGELFF.

This rearrangement joins TRBV12-5 to TRBJ1-2; D gene unclear. The V gene's germline CDR1 is LGHNT and CDR2 FRNRAP. Deletions cut 8 bases from V and 4 bases from J, with 11 bases between. The CDR3 sequence is 12 residues long. CDR3 in DNA: TGTGCTAGTCAGGCGGGCCCCTATGGCTACACCTTC. Its protein is CASQAGPYGYTF.

The J gene is TRBJ1-2, the V gene TRBV9, with D possibly TRBD1 on 5 matching bases. The CDR3 has 13 residues. V gave up 0 bases and J gave up 7 bases, with 10 bases separating them. Germline lookup yields CDR1 SGDLS and CDR2 YYNGEE. For the CDR3, the DNA is TGTGCCAGCAGCGTAGCTTATGGGGGTGGCTACACCTTC. It encodes CASSVAYGGGYTF.

The rearrangement links TRBV2 to TRBJ1-5; 9 bases map to TRBD1. Looked up from germline, CDR1 is SNHLY and CDR2 is FYNNEI. J lost 7 bases, V lost 6 bases, and 7 bases had no gene match. This CDR3 has 14 amino acids. The CDR3 coding sequence is TGTGCCAGCAGCGGACAGGGGATGAGACAGCCCCAGCATTTT. This translates into CASSGQGMRQPQHF.

The chain recombines TRBV7-7 with TRBJ2-1, with TRBD2 matching 11 bases. CDR1 and CDR2 (germline): SSHAT, FNYEAQ (reference sequence). The CDR3 has 19 amino acids. Trimming at V came to 3 bases and at J to 5 bases, leaving 15 bases not matched to a gene. The CDR3 sequence is CASSFTSSGGTAPNNEQFF. The CDR3 DNA is TGTGCCAGCAGCTTTACGTCTAGCGGGGGGACTGCTCCAAACAATGAGCAGTTCTTC. The full variable domain, with the rest looked up from reference TRBV7-7 and TRBJ2-1, is GAGVSQSPRYKVTKRGQDVTLRCDPISSHATLYWYQQALGQGPEFLTYFNYEAQPDKSGLPSDRFSAERPEGSISTLTIQRTEQRDSAMYRCASSFTSSGGTAPNNEQFFGPGTRLTVL.

The V call is TRBV7-3, the J call TRBJ2-7, with D perhaps TRBD1 or TRBD2 (5 bases each). The germline V and J ends were trimmed by 7 bases and 2 bases, with 24 bases remaining between them. The CDR3 covers 17 residues. Germline V gene lookup returns CDR1 SGHTA and CDR2 FQGTGA. CDR3 residues: CASTTKNGLGPTYEQYV. In DNA form, the CDR3 reads TGTGCCAGCACTACAAAAAACGGACTGGGGCCGACCTACGAGCAGTACGTC.

The CDR3 loop reads CASRSGTTYEQYF. In nucleotides, the CDR3 is TGTGCCAGCAGATCCGGGACCACCTACGAGCAGTACTTC. The chain is built from TRBV6-1 and TRBJ2-7; D might be TRBD1 or TRBD2, each matching 5 bases. The CDR3 totals 13 residues. The V end was cut by 6 bases, the J end by 2 bases, with 11 bases between. Germline V gene lookup returns CDR1 MNHNS and CDR2 SASEGT.

V gene TRBV5-6 combines with J gene TRBJ2-2, with 12 positions matching TRBD2. Losses at the gene ends were 4 bases for V and 6 bases for J; bases not matched to a gene: 7. The CDR3 spans 16 residues. CDR1 is SGHDT and CDR2 is YYEEEE in the germline V gene. CDR3 region: CASSPTSGRIAGELFF. CDR3 bases: TGTGCCAGCAGCCCCACTAGCGGGAGGATTGCCGGGGAGCTGTTTTTT.